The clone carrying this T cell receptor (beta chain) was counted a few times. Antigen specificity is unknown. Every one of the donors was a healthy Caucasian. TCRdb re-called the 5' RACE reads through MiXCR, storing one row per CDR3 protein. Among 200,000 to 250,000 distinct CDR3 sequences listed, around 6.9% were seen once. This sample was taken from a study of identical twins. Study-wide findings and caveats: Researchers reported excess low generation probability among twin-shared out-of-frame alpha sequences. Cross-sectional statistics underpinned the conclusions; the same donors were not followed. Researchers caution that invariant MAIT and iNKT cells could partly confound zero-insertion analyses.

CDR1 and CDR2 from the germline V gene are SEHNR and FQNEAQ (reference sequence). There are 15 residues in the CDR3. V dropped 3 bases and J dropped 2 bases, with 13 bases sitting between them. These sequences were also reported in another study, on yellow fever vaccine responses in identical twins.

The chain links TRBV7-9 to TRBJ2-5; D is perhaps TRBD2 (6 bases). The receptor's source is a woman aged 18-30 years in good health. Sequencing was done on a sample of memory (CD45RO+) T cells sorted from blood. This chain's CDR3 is CASSFGGRKQETQYF. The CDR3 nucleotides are TGTGCCAGCAGCTTTGGAGGGCGGAAGCAAGAGACCCAGTACTTC.